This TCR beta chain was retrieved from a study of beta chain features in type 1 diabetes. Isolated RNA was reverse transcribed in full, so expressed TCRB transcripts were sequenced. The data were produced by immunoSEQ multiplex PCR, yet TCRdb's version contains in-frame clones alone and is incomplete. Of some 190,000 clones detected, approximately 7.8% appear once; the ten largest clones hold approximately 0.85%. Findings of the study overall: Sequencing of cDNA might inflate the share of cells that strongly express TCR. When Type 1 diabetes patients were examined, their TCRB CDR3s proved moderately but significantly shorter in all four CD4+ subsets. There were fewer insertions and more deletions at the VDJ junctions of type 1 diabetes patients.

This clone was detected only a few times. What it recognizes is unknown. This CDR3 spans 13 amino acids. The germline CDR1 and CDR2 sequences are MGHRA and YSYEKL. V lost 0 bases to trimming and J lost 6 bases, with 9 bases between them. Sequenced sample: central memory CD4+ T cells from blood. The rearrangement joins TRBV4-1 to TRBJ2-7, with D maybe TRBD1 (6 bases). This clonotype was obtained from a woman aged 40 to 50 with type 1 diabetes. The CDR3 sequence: CASSQEPGVEQYF. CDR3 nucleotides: TGCGCCAGCAGCCAAGAGCCAGGGGTCGAGCAGTACTTC.